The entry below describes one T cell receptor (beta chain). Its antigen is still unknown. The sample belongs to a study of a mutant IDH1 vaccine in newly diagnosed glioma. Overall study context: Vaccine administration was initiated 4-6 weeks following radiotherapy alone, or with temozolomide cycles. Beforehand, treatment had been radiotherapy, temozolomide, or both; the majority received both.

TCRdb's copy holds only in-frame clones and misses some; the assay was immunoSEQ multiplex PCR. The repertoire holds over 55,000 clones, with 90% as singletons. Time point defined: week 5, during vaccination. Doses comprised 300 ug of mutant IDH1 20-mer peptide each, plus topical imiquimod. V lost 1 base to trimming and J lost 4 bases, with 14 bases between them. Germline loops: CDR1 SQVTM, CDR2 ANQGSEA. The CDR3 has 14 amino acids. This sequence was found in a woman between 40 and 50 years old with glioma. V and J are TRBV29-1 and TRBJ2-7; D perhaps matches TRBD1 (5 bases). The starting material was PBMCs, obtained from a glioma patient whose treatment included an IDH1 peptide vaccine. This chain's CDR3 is CSVEVQAKGYEQYF. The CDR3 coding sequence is TGCAGCGTTGAAGTACAGGCGAAAGGTTACGAGCAGTACTTC.